Below, 19 T cell receptor beta chains from the same sample are listed, as sequenced in a study of monozygotic twins with inflammatory bowel disease. TCRdb re-called the 5' RACE reads; one entry per CDR3 protein, DNA not given. Its table lists a few hundred thousand distinct CDR3 sequences. The source material was blood. The receptors come from a human donor with ulcerative colitis or Crohn's disease, or a healthy co-twin of an affected twin (not recorded which).

The chain employs TRBV20-1 and TRBJ2-2; as DNA is missing, the TRBD2 call by TCRdb cannot be tested. The CDR3 runs 14 residues. Germline CDR1 DFQATT, CDR2 SNEGSKA (reference sequence). CDR3 amino acids: CSADITGGGGELFF.

The chain is built from TRBV5-1 and TRBJ2-7; TCRdb's assignment of TRBD1 cannot be checked, as there is no DNA. Germline V gene sequence: CDR1 SGHRS, CDR2 YFSETQ. This CDR3 region has 13 residues. The CDR3 sequence is CASMGAGDYEQYF.

This chain joins TRBV6-1 and TRBJ2-1; without DNA, the TCRdb call of TRBD1 cannot be checked. The CDR3 has 15 residues. Germline V CDR1 and CDR2: MNHNS, SASEGT. This CDR3 reads CASSTTGIPYNEQFF.

V usage is TRBV20-1 and J usage is TRBJ1-2. The CDR3 is made up of 13 amino acids. CDR1 is DFQATT, CDR2 SNEGSKA, per germline (reference sequence). The CDR3: CSARTTSGYGYTF.

The chain recombines TRBV29-1 with TRBJ2-2. This CDR3 is 13 amino acids long. Germline V gene data show CDR1 as SQVTM and CDR2 as ANQGSEA. The chain's CDR3 is CSVWTPNTGELFF.

CDR3 in amino acids: CASTFVGGELFF. The V call is TRBV5-1, the J call TRBJ2-2. The CDR3 sequence is 12 residues long. Germline values: CDR1 SGHRS, CDR2 YFSETQ.

V gene TRBV7-2 combines with J gene TRBJ2-1. Germline assignment: CDR1 SGHTA and CDR2 FQGNSA. The CDR3 totals 14 residues. CDR3 residues: CAVIGENSYNEQFF. Drawing the rest from reference TRBV7-2 and TRBJ2-1, the complete variable domain is GAGVSQSPSNKVTEKGKDVELRCDPISGHTALYWYRQSLGQGLEFLIYFQGNSAPDKSGLPSDRFSAERTGGSVSTLTIQRTQQEDSAVYLCAVIGENSYNEQFFGPGTRLTVL.

The chain links TRBV20-1 to TRBJ2-2; lacking DNA, the TRBD2 call made by TCRdb goes unchecked. Germline V gene data show CDR1 as DFQATT and CDR2 as SNEGSKA (reference sequence). The CDR3 is 17 amino acids. The CDR3 here is CSARTGLRGGRFGELFF.

The genes are TRBV19 and TRBJ1-4; TCRdb returns TRBD1, unconfirmable since there is no DNA. Germline V gene data show CDR1 as LNHDA and CDR2 as SQIVND (reference sequence). The CDR3 is 12 residues long. The CDR3 sequence is CASSTVGQGLFF.

V and J are TRBV2 and TRBJ2-5; checking the TCRdb D call of TRBD1 is not possible without DNA. The CDR3 is 12 amino acids. The germline gives CDR1 SNHLY, CDR2 FYNNEI. The CDR3 here is CASGQGPETQYF. The full variable domain, its missing parts supplied by reference TRBV2 and TRBJ2-5, is EPEVTQTPSHQVTQMGQEVILRCVPISNHLYFYWYRQILGQKVEFLVSFYNNEISEKSEIFDDQFSVERPDGSNFTLKIRSTKLEDSAMYFCASGQGPETQYFGPGTRLLVL.

The rearrangement joins TRBV6-1 to TRBJ1-5. The CDR3 is 14 amino acids. The germline CDR1 and CDR2 sequences are MNHNS and SASEGT. CDR3 sequence: CASRAGDSNQPQHF.

The V call is TRBV5-1, the J call TRBJ2-3; no DNA is available, so the TRBD2 call from TCRdb remains unchecked. The germline gives CDR1 SGHRS, CDR2 YFSETQ. CDR3 length: 16 amino acids. CDR3 protein: CASSNERGAAADTQYF.

The gene calls are TRBV20-1 and TRBJ1-4. Germline V CDR1 and CDR2: DFQATT, SNEGSKA (reference sequence). This CDR3 has 15 amino acids. The CDR3 here is CSAREWPRGGEKLFF.

The chain recombines TRBV5-1 with TRBJ2-1. Germline V lookup: CDR1 SGHRS, CDR2 YFSETQ. This CDR3 comprises 14 residues. The CDR3 sequence is CASSFTGSYNEQFF.

CDR3 protein: CSVGGSLSPGVQYF. The V and J genes are TRBV29-1 and TRBJ2-7; without DNA, the TCRdb call of TRBD2 cannot be checked. CDR3 length equals 14 residues. Germline V gene sequence: CDR1 SQVTM, CDR2 ANQGSEA.

The chain combines TRBV12-3 or TRBV12-4 with TRBJ2-7. The CDR3 contains 12 residues. This chain's CDR3 is CASSLKGPEQYF.

V and J are TRBV19 and TRBJ1-2; TCRdb designates TRBD1, a call that cannot be tested without DNA. The CDR3 sequence is 14 residues long. Per the germline V gene, CDR1 is LNHDA and CDR2 is SQIVND (reference sequence). The CDR3 here is CASSKGQGNYGYTF. Together with reference TRBV19 and TRBJ1-2, the CDR3 gives the full variable domain: DGGITQSPKYLFRKEGQNVTLSCEQNLNHDAMYWYRQDPGQGLRLIYYSQIVNDFQKGDIAEGYSVSREKKESFPLTVTSAQKNPTAFYLCASSKGQGNYGYTFGSGTRLTVV.

The chain has TRBV6-5 and TRBJ2-1. Germline loops: CDR1 MNHEY, CDR2 SVGAGI. This CDR3 has 15 amino acids. CDR3 sequence: CASSYQPLGWDEQFF.

The V gene is TRBV7-9, the J gene TRBJ1-2. Germline assignment: CDR1 SEHNR and CDR2 FQNEAQ (reference sequence). The length of the CDR3 is 13 residues. This CDR3 reads CASSLLVTYGYTF.